This T cell receptor (beta chain) appears in the sequencing data of a study of OX40 agonist ivuxolimab in advanced cancers. The wider study: Six ivuxolimab dose levels, 0.01 to 10 mg/kg, were given intravenously every 2 weeks.

Of note for this clone: Its antigen is unidentified.

The V end was cut by 7 bases, the J end by 1 base, with 13 bases between. The CDR3 has 14 amino acids. Germline CDR1 reads LNHDA; CDR2 reads SQIVND (reference sequence). Some clones are missing from TCRdb's copy, which holds only in-frame ones; the method was immunoSEQ multiplex PCR. Altogether 50,000 to 65,000 clones are present, approximately 89% being singletons, with the ten largest covering about 3.5%. Study-level results: On average, a greater number of expanded clones characterised CD8+ T cells relative to CD4+.

This receptor was identified in an adult with an advanced solid tumor such as melanoma, head and neck, liver or kidney cancer. The rearrangement uses TRBV19 and TRBJ1-2; unclear D gene. The sample in question was CD4+ or CD8+ T cells sorted from blood, obtained in a trial of the OX40 agonist ivuxolimab. The CDR3 nucleotides are TGTGCCAGTACCTCATTAGACAATAACTATGGCTACACCTTC. Its protein is CASTSLDNNYGYTF.